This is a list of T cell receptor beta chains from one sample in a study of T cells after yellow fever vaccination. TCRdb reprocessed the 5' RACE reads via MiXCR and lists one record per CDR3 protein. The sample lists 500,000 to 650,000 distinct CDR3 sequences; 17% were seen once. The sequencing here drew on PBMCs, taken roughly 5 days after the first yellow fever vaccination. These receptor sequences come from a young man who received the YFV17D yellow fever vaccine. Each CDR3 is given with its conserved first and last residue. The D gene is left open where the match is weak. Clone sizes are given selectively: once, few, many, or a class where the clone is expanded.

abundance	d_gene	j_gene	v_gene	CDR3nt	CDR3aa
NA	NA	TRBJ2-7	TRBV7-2	TGTGCCAGCAGCTTCAGGCGAGACGAGCAGTACTTC	CASSFRRDEQYF
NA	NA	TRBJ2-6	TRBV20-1	TGCTGTGCTAGAGAGGCCAGTCTCTCTGGGGCCAACGTCCTGACTTTC	CCAREASLSGANVLTF
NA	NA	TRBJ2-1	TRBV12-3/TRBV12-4	TGTGCCAGCAGTAGACAGTTCAATGAGCAGTTCTTC	CASSRQFNEQFF
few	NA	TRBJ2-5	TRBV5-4	TGTGCCAGCAGCGTAGCCCCAGGGGGGGGTTGGCAAGAGACCCAGTACTTC	CASSVAPGGGWQETQYF
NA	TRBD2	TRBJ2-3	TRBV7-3	TGTGCCAGCAGCCCTAGCGGGGGGTTGGCAGATACGCAGTATTTT	CASSPSGGLADTQYF
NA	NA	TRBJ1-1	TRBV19	TGTGCCAGTAAAAATCCACAGGTCTCGGGGGCTGGGACTGAAGCTTTCTTT	CASKNPQVSGAGTEAFF
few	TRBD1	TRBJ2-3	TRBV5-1	TGCGCCAGCAGCTTGGTGACAGGGGGATTTGCAGATACGCAGTATTTT	CASSLVTGGFADTQYF
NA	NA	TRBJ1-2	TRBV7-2	TGTGCCAGCAGCCAGACCACGGGCGCCTATGGCTACACCTTC	CASSQTTGAYGYTF
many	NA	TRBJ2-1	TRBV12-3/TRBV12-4	TGTGCCAGCAGTTTCGGGCAGACAAACAATGAGCAGTTCTTC	CASSFGQTNNEQFF
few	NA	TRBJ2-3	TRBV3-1	TGTGCCAGCAGCCAACCGACTGGCAATACGCAGTATTTT	CASSQPTGNTQYF
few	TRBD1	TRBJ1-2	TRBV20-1	TGCAGTGCTAGACATACCGGGACAGTCTCGGTCGGCTACACCTTC	CSARHTGTVSVGYTF
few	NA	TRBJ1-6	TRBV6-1	TGTGCCAGCAGTCCCCCGGCAGGGATGAATTCACCCCTCCACTTT	CASSPPAGMNSPLHF
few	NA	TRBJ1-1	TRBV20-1	TGCAGTGCAGTACAGGAAACTGAAGCTTTCTTT	CSAVQETEAFF
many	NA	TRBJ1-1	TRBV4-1	TGCGCCAGCAGCTACCTATGGAACACTGAAGCTTTCTTT	CASSYLWNTEAFF
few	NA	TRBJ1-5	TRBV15	TGTGCCACCAGCAGAGATGGGGGGCAGCCCCAGCATTTT	CATSRDGGQPQHF
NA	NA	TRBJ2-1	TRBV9	TGTGCCAGCAGCGTAGCCAGCTACAATGAGCAGTTCTTC	CASSVASYNEQFF
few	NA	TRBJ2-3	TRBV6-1	TGTGCCAGCAGCTTTAGCGGCCGGACAGATACGCAGTATTTT	CASSFSGRTDTQYF
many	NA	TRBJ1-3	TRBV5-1	TGCGCCAGCAGCAGGGACTTCGTCGGAAACACCATATATTTT	CASSRDFVGNTIYF
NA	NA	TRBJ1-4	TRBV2	TGTGCCAGCACCCGGGACGGTGGCCGAAATGAAAAACTGTTTTTT	CASTRDGGRNEKLFF
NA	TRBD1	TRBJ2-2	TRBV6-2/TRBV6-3	TGTGCCAGCAGTAGGGACAGGGTCACCGGGGAGCTGTTTTTT	CASSRDRVTGELFF
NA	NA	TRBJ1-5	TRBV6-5	TGTGCCAGCAGTTACTCGAAGCGGAGCAATCAGCCCCAGCATTTT	CASSYSKRSNQPQHF
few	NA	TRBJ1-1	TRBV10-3	TGTGCCATCAAAACAGGGTCGGGGAACACTGAAGCTTTCTTT	CAIKTGSGNTEAFF
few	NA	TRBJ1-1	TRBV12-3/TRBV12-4	TGTGCCAGCAGCCGTGACAGCAAATTTGAAGCTTTCTTT	CASSRDSKFEAFF
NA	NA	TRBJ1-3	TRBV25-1	TGTGCCAGCAGTGAATGTTTAAGATCTGGAAACACCATATATTTT	CASSECLRSGNTIYF
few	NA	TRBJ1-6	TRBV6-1	TGTGCCAGCAGTGAAGGACGTAGGAGCTCCTATAATTCACCCCTCCACTTT	CASSEGRRSSYNSPLHF
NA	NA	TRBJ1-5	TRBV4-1	TGCGCCAGCAGCCAACTACAGGGTTATCAGCCCCAGCATTTT	CASSQLQGYQPQHF
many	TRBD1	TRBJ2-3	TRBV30	TGTGCCTGGGAAGGGACAGAAGCTAGCACAGATACGCAGTATTTT	CAWEGTEASTDTQYF
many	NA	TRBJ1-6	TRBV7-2	TGTGCCAGCAGCTCAAGAAATTCACCCCTCCACTTT	CASSSRNSPLHF
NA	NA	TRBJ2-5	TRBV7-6	TGTGCCAGCAGCTTCGACCGAAATGTGGAGACCCAGTACTTC	CASSFDRNVETQYF
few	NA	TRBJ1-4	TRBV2	TGTGCCAGCACCCGGACAGCGACTAATGAAAAACTGTTTTTT	CASTRTATNEKLFF
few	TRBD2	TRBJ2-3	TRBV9	TGTGCCAGCAGCGTTGTTAAGCGGGGGGGCCTAGATACGCAGTATTTT	CASSVVKRGGLDTQYF
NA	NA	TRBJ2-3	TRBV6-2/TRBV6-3	TGTGCCAGCAGTTACGGGCCTACGCAGTATTTT	CASSYGPTQYF
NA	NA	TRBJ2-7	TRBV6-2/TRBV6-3	TGTGCCAGCCGTCCGAAAGGGGTGGTGGCCTACGAGCAGTACTTC	CASRPKGVVAYEQYF
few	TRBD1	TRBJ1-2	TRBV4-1	TGCGCCAGCAGCCAAGTGGGACAGGGGGCTTTTGGCTACACCTTC	CASSQVGQGAFGYTF
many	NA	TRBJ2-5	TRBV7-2	TGTGCCAGCAGCTTCCTAGAGACCCAGTACTTC	CASSFLETQYF
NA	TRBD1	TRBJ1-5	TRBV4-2	TGTGCCAGCAGCTACGGCACACAGGGGGCGGTTAATCAGCCCCAGCATTTT	CASSYGTQGAVNQPQHF
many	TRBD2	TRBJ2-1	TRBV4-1	TGCGCCAGCAGCCCCGAGCGGGGGGGCCTCTATGAGCAGTTCTTC	CASSPERGGLYEQFF
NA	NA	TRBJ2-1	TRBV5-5	TGTGCCAGCAGCTTGGGACCGGCGGGGGAGCAGTTCTTC	CASSLGPAGEQFF
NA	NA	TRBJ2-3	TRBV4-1	TGCGCCAGCAGCCAACCTGGGACCCGGTATACGCAGTATTTT	CASSQPGTRYTQYF
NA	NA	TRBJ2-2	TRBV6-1	TGTGCCAGCAGTGGCCGGGGTTACGGGGAGCTGTTTTTT	CASSGRGYGELFF
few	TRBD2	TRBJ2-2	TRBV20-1	TGCAGTGCTAAACCGGGGAGGGGCAACACCGGGGAGCTGTTTTTT	CSAKPGRGNTGELFF